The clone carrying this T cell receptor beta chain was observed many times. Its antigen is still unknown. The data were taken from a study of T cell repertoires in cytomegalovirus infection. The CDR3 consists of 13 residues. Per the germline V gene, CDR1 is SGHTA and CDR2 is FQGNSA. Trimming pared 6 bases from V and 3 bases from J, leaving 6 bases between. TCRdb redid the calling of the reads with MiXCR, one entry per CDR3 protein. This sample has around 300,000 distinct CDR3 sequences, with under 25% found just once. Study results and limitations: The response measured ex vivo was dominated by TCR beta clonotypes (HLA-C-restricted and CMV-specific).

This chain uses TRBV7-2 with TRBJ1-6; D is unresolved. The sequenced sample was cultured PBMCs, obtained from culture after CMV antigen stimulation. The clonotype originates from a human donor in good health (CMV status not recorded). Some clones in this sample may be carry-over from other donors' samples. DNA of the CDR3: TGTGCCAGCAGTTCCCTCTATAATTCACCCCTCCACTTT. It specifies CASSSLYNSPLHF.